One TCR beta chain is described in this entry. The source of the sample is a study of shared clonotypes between healthy human individuals. Only in-frame clones appear in the TCRdb table, and some are missing; sequencing was by immunoSEQ multiplex PCR. Of over a million clones in the sample, roughly 98.5% were seen once. Trimming took 5 bases from V and 2 from J, leaving 15 bases between them. Germline values: CDR1 MDHEN, CDR2 SYDVKM. CDR3 length: 15 amino acids. Input material: naive CD4+ T cells sorted from blood. As for subset: CD45RA+ positively selected. V usage is TRBV28 and J usage is TRBJ2-5, with D possibly matching TRBD1 (6 bases). The sequence was collected from a man aged 25-45 years in good health. The CDR3 nucleotides read TGTGCCAGCAGTGCGGCCGGGACAAAACAAGAGACCCAGTACTTC. Its protein product is CASSAAGTKQETQYF.